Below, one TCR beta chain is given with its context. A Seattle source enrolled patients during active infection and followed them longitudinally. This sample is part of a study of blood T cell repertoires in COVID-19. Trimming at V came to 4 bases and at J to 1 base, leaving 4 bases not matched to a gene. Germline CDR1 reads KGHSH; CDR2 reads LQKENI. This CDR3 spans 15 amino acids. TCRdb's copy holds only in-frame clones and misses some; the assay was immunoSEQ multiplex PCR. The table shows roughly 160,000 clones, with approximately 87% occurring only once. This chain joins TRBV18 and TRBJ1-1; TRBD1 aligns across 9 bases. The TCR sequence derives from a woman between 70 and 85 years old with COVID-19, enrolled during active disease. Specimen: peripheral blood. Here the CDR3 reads CASSLDRGKNTEAFF. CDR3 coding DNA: TGTGCCAGCTCACTCGACAGGGGGAAGAACACTGAAGCTTTCTTT. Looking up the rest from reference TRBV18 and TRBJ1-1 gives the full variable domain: NAGVMQNPRHLVRRRGQEARLRCSPMKGHSHVYWYRQLPEEGLKFMVYLQKENIIDESGMPKERFSAEFPKEGPSILRIQQVVRGDSAAYFCASSLDRGKNTEAFFGQGTRLTVV.